Following are 15 T cell receptor beta chains from one sample sequenced in a study of tumor-infiltrating lymphocytes in primary liver carcinoma. Taking roughly 18-32 mg of unsorted bulk tissue, the authors co-extracted RNA and DNA. TCR beta cDNA was prepared out of about 510 ng total RNA by means of a constant-region primer. Slightly modified ARM-PCR served as the procedure for the TCR beta libraries. These libraries came from three rounds of nested multiplex PCR. A C-beta reverse primer and TRBV1-TRBV30 forward primers served in each of the first two PCR rounds, at 9 to 10 cycles apiece. TCRdb fed the multiplex PCR reads into MiXCR, producing one record per CDR3 protein. The sample includes roughly 20,000 distinct CDR3 sequences, around 77% seen only once; the top ten take over 30%. Sample: liver tumor tissue from sampling region 4. As to subset: tumor region T4, right-lateral pole. Receptors were obtained from a woman aged 25 to 39 with primary liver carcinoma and hepatitis B virus infection.

This clonotype has just a few counts. The rearrangement uses TRBV6-5 and TRBJ2-2; TRBD1 matches at 8 bases. Per the germline V gene, CDR1 is MNHEY and CDR2 is SVGAGI. This CDR3 region has 15 residues. J gave up 4 bases and V 11 bases, and 12 bases lay outside the gene matches. Here the CDR3 reads CACSPRTGFTGELFF. Written as DNA, the CDR3 is TGTGCCTGTAGCCCGCGGACAGGGTTCACCGGGGAGCTGTTTTTT.

Points on this clonotype: This clone may be a read error of a much larger clone one base away. This rearrangement joins TRBV10-2 to TRBJ2-1; D is unclear. This CDR3 has 16 amino acids. The V gene lost 10 bases and the J gene lost 7 bases, with 26 bases spanning the gap. Germline V gene data show CDR1 as WSHSY and CDR2 as SAAADI. In DNA, the CDR3 is TGCGCCACTCAATCAATTCGCCTAGAACGATGGAATGAGCAGTTCTTC. This encodes CATQSIRLERWNEQFF.

About this clonotype itself: A junction boundary mismatches the germline segment, possibly from a read error. The chain links TRBV6-5 to TRBJ2-2; D could derive from TRBD1 or TRBD2 (5 bases each). Germline V gives CDR1 MNHEY, CDR2 SVGAGI. This CDR3 spans 15 amino acids. The chain's CDR3 is CASSPQAGFTGEMFF. The DNA for the CDR3 is TGTGCCAGCAGTCCGCAGGCAGGGTTCACCGGGGAGATGTTTTTT.

As concerns this clonotype: One end of the junction is discordant with germline, which a read error may explain. V usage is TRBV11-2 and J usage is TRBJ2-5; D gene unclear. In germline, CDR1 is SGHAT, CDR2 FQNNGV. There are 12 residues in the CDR3. The CDR3 DNA sequence: TGTGCCAGCAACTTAGAGTTAGAGACCCAATACTTC. It specifies CASNLELETQYF.

On this clonotype itself: Since the CDR3 does not end with the conserved phenylalanine or tryptophan, this likely comes from a read error. The chain is built from TRBV28 and TRBJ2-4; tentatively, D is TRBD1 (8 bases). The CDR3 has 15 residues. The germline V gene encodes CDR1 MDHEN and CDR2 SYDVKM. The DNA for the CDR3 is TGTGCCAGCAGCCACAGGGGGGGGGCCAAAAGCATTCAGTACCTC. Its translation: CASSHRGGAKSIQYL.

Comments on this clonotype: Given the absence of the conserved phenylalanine or tryptophan at the CDR3 end, a read error is likely. Because the CDR3's place on the DNA is in doubt, the DNA is left out and the CDR3 is given as listed by TCRdb. This chain connects TRBV7-8 to TRBJ2-3; the listed D gene, TRBD2, was not tested against the DNA. The length of the CDR3 is 16 amino acids, counting both ends. CDR1 SGHVS and CDR2 FQNEAQ come from the germline V gene. This chain's CDR3 is CASSLGAGGPGDTKYS.

With regard to this clonotype: The CDR3 ends on some other residue instead of the conserved phenylalanine or tryptophan, so this is likely a read error. The chain recombines TRBV12-3 or TRBV12-4 with TRBJ1-5; D unclear. This CDR3 has 13 residues. The DNA for the CDR3 is TGTGGCAGCAGTTTAACGGAGATACAGCCCCAGCATCTT. Translated: CGSSLTEIQPQHL.

The CDR3 protein is CASSEYGANGYTF. The CDR3 nucleotides read TGTGCCAGCAGTGAATATGGGGCGAATGGCTACACCTTC. J is TRBJ1-2 and V is TRBV25-1, with a weak D call TRBD1 (5 bases). CDR3 length: 13 amino acids. Deletions cut 0 bases from V and 6 bases from J, with 8 bases between. Germline loops: CDR1 MGHDK, CDR2 SYGVNS.

Points on this clonotype: A junction end diverges from the germline sequence, so it may reflect a read error. The J gene is TRBJ1-1, the V gene TRBV11-2, with 12 bases aligning to TRBD1. Germline CDR1 reads SGHAT; CDR2 reads FQNNGV. This CDR3 comprises 20 residues. In nucleotides, the CDR3 is TGTGTCAGCAGCGCTCGGGACAGGGGGCGCAAGGGGTGGAGTAACGCTGGAGCTTTCTTT. Amino acid sequence: CVSSARDRGRKGWSNAGAFF.

This clonotype has more than one count but fewer than ten. Since no conserved phenylalanine or tryptophan closes the CDR3, a read error is the likely cause. The J gene is TRBJ1-3, the V gene TRBV28; D is unresolved. From germline, CDR1 is MDHEN and CDR2 SYDVKM. The CDR3 is 14 amino acids. CDR3 sequence (DNA): TGTGCCAACTCAGCACAGTTGGTGAGAAATACCATATATCTT. The encoded protein is CANSAQLVRNTIYL.

Turning to this clonotype: Germline and junction disagree at one end, which may indicate a read error. V is TRBV12-3 or TRBV12-4 and J is TRBJ2-1, with TRBD2 identical over 10 bases. The CDR3 loop spans 15 amino acids. For the CDR3, the DNA is TGTGCCAGCATCCTGTCCTGGACTAGCGGACTTGAGCAGTTCTTT. It yields the protein CASILSWTSGLEQFF.

The rearrangement joins TRBV11-2 to TRBJ2-5; a weak D match, TRBD1 (5 bases). Germline V lookup: CDR1 SGHAT, CDR2 FQNNGV. CDR3 size: 12 residues. Trimming removed 8 bases from V and 4 bases from J, with 11 bases in between. CDR3 in DNA: TGTGCCAGCCCTAGACAGATAGAGACCCAGTACTTC. This gives the protein CASPRQIETQYF.

The table lists this clonotype with a few counts. With a much larger clone just one base away, this may be a read error. The chain has TRBV4-1 and TRBJ1-2; no firm D call. This CDR3 spans 9 amino acids. Germline lookup yields CDR1 MGHRA and CDR2 YSYEKL. CDR3 coding DNA: TGCTCCAGCAAACCGGGCTACACCTTC. As protein: CSSKPGYTF.

Comments on this clonotype: A much larger clone sits a single nucleotide away, making a read error possible. No conserved phenylalanine or tryptophan is present at the end of the CDR3, so a read error is the likely explanation. The CDR3 protein is CASSQTGGRNTIYY. The CDR3 bases are TGTGCCAGCAGCCAGACAGGGGGCAGGAACACCATATATTAT. The chain has TRBV12-3 or TRBV12-4 and TRBJ1-3; 10 nucleotides align to TRBD1. V was clipped by 6 bases and J by 7 bases; unmatched bases: 6. The CDR3 is made up of 14 amino acids.

For this clonotype: One end of the junction does not line up with germline, which may come from a read error. The chain employs TRBV7-8 and TRBJ1-4; D uncertain. Germline V gene data show CDR1 as SGHVS and CDR2 as FQNEAQ. The CDR3 runs 15 residues. CDR3 region: CVSNLKYEGSGKLFF. As DNA, the CDR3 is TGTGTCAGCAACTTAAAGTACGAAGGTTCAGGAAAACTGTTTTTT.